The clone carrying this TCR beta chain has a count of ten or more. As yet, its antigen is unknown. The length of the CDR3 is 13 residues. V gave up 0 bases and J gave up 3 bases, with 5 bases separating them. Germline loops: CDR1 SGHTA, CDR2 FQGNSA. The source of the sample is a study of spatial heterogeneity in lung cancer. Study results and limitations: More often at tumor resection than at routine follow-up, ubiquitous expanded tumor TCRs were detected in the blood.

TCRdb processed the 5' RACE reads anew with MiXCR; each CDR3 protein has one entry. This sample yields 20,000 to 25,000 distinct CDR3 sequences, of which 8.5% to 10% are seen a single time; approximately 21% belongs to the top ten. Time point here: blood at routine non-recurrence follow-up after resection. The genes are TRBV7-2 and TRBJ1-2; D uncertain. Sequenced here: PBMCs, sampled at follow-up. The sequence came from a male donor with early-stage non-small cell lung cancer. CDR3 DNA: TGTGCCAGCAGCTTAGCCAGAGACTATGGCTACACCTTC. It translates to CASSLARDYGYTF.